A single sample gave rise to the 22 T cell receptor beta chains below, sequenced in a study of T cells in Graves' hyperthyroidism and ophthalmopathy. RNA transcripts yielded amplified TCR beta CDR3 regions. When the TCR CDR3 underwent first-round RT-PCR, the HTBI primer set was used. TCRdb reanalysed the multiplex PCR reads using MiXCR and keeps one entry per CDR3 protein. Of about 610,000 distinct CDR3 sequences listed, around 15% are singletons. Sequenced material: blood. These receptors all stem from a woman between 40 and 50 years old with Graves' ophthalmopathy.

This clonotype is a singleton in its sample. The rearrangement links TRBV24-1 to TRBJ1-5, with 11 positions matching TRBD1. Losses at the gene ends were 3 bases for V and 1 base for J; bases not matched to a gene: 1. CDR1 KGHDR and CDR2 SFDVKD come from the germline V gene. There are 16 residues in the CDR3. The CDR3 region is CATSDGQGASNQPQHF. In DNA, the CDR3 is TGTGCCACCAGTGATGGACAGGGGGCAAGCAATCAGCCCCAGCATTTT.

This chain links TRBV12-3 or TRBV12-4 with TRBJ2-5; 12 bases align to TRBD1. The trim removed 3 bases at V and 5 bases at J, leaving 16 bases unmatched. The CDR3 totals 19 residues. This chain's CDR3 is CASSFWGLGTGGLWETQYF. The CDR3, as DNA: TGTGCCAGCAGTTTCTGGGGGTTAGGGACAGGGGGCCTATGGGAGACCCAGTACTTC.

This clonotype was observed at least ten times. This sequence joins TRBV6-1 and TRBJ2-7; 9 bases line up with TRBD2. Germline assignment: CDR1 MNHNS and CDR2 SASEGT. V trimming: 6 bases; J trimming: 4 bases; junction bases outside the gene matches: 7. The CDR3 sequence is 14 residues long. In DNA form, the CDR3 reads TGTGCCAGCAGGGAGCGGGAGGCCAGATACGAGCAGTACTTC. Its protein product is CASREREARYEQYF.

This clonotype was detected many times. The chain is built from TRBV19 and TRBJ1-1; D remains unclear. Trimming took off 4 bases at V and 0 bases at J, with 6 bases between the two ends. Germline lookup yields CDR1 LNHDA and CDR2 SQIVND (reference sequence). The CDR3 length is 13 residues. The CDR3 region has the DNA TGTGCCAGTAGTACAGTTATGAACACTGAAGCTTTCTTT. As protein: CASSTVMNTEAFF.

The chain recombines TRBV6-1 with TRBJ1-6; D ambiguous. Deletions cut 1 base from V and 14 bases from J, with 15 bases between. CDR1 and CDR2 from the germline V gene are MNHNS and SASEGT. CDR3 length: 14 residues. The CDR3 nucleotides are TGTGCCAGCAGTGAAGTCTTTTGGCAAGTAACCCTCCACTTT. Encoded protein: CASSEVFWQVTLHF.

This clonotype was found many times. The V and J genes are TRBV7-2 and TRBJ2-7; no firm D call. Germline assignment: CDR1 SGHTA and CDR2 FQGNSA. V lost 3 bases and J lost 0, with 12 bases in between. CDR3 size: 15 residues. For the CDR3, the DNA is TGTGCCAGCAGCTTCGCCGGACCGAGCTCCTACGAGCAGTACTTC. Its translation: CASSFAGPSSYEQYF.

This clonotype was observed a few times. The chain recombines TRBV10-3 with TRBJ1-1; D possibly corresponds to TRBD1 (5 bases). Germline V CDR1 and CDR2: ENHRY, SYGVKD. Trimming cost V 11 bases and J 3 bases, with 16 bases left between them. The CDR3 has 13 residues. The CDR3 is CAALGGMDTEAFF. The CDR3 region has the DNA TGTGCCGCCCTCGGGGGGATGGACACTGAAGCTTTCTTT.

The table lists this clonotype with many counts. The rearrangement links TRBV28 to TRBJ2-5; D gene uncertain. The germline V gene encodes CDR1 MDHEN and CDR2 SYDVKM. V lost 6 bases, J lost 5 bases, and 13 bases lay in between. The CDR3 contains 13 residues. The CDR3 DNA reads TGTGCCAGCAGCCCCGTGGGGATGGAGACCCAGTACTTC. It is translated as CASSPVGMETQYF.

The V call is TRBV9, the J call TRBJ2-5; 8 bases are shared with TRBD2. The germline V gene has CDR1 SGDLS and CDR2 YYNGEE. This CDR3 is built from 16 residues. V was clipped by 3 bases and J by 1 base; unmatched bases: 8. The CDR3 coding sequence is TGTGCCAGCAGCGCCGGTTGGACTAGCTCCCAAGAGACCCAGTACTTC. It is translated as CASSAGWTSSQETQYF.

This clonotype was found many times. The chain is built from TRBV5-1 and TRBJ1-1; D is possibly TRBD1 (5 bases). Germline CDR1 reads SGHRS; CDR2 reads YFSETQ. The CDR3 sequence is 15 residues long. Deletions cut 1 base from V and 5 bases from J, with 15 bases between. The CDR3 is CASSLWRSGETEAFF. CDR3 DNA sequence: TGCGCCAGCAGCTTGTGGCGCTCGGGGGAAACTGAAGCTTTCTTT.

This clonotype has a count of ten or more. The V gene is TRBV27, the J gene TRBJ1-1; 9 positions agree with TRBD1. Germline CDR1 and CDR2: MNHEY and SMNVEV (reference sequence). Trimming removed 2 bases from V and 0 bases from J; junction bases left unmatched: 4. The CDR3 contains 16 residues. The chain's CDR3 is CASSLGGQGMNTEAFF. CDR3 DNA sequence: TGTGCCAGCAGTTTAGGGGGACAGGGAATGAACACTGAAGCTTTCTTT.

This clonotype was detected ten times or more. This chain connects TRBV7-9 to TRBJ2-5, with 9 positions matching TRBD1. J lost 5 bases, V lost 5 bases, and 6 bases had no gene match. The length of the CDR3 is 14 residues. Germline CDR1 and CDR2: SEHNR and FQNEAQ (reference sequence). The CDR3 reads CASSLGQGKETQYF. CDR3 DNA sequence: TGTGCCAGCAGCCTAGGACAGGGGAAGGAGACCCAGTACTTC.

This clonotype came up many times. In DNA, the CDR3 is TGTGCCAGCAGCTTGGAGGGTGGGTCGCTCCAAGAGACCCAGTACTTC. Translated, it gives CASSLEGGSLQETQYF. The chain employs TRBV5-6 and TRBJ2-5; D gene unclear. CDR3 size: 16 residues. The V gene lost 0 bases and the J gene lost 1 base, with 13 bases spanning the gap. Germline values: CDR1 SGHDT, CDR2 YYEEEE.

The genes are TRBV20-1 and TRBJ2-5; D perhaps matches TRBD1 (5 bases). The V end lost 4 bases, the J end lost 2 bases, and 17 bases lay between the germline ends. Germline V gene sequence: CDR1 DFQATT, CDR2 SNEGSKA (reference sequence). There are 15 residues in the CDR3. DNA for the CDR3: TGCAGTGCTACGATTCCGGGTGCAGGGCAAGAGACCCAGTACTTC. Its protein product is CSATIPGAGQETQYF.

The table lists this clonotype with many counts. This rearrangement joins TRBV20-1 to TRBJ2-5; TRBD2 matches at 9 bases. The ends lost 0 bases at V and 0 bases at J; junction bases unmatched: 5. The CDR3 sequence is 16 residues long. Germline V gene sequence: CDR1 DFQATT, CDR2 SNEGSKA (reference sequence). The chain's CDR3 is CSARDLAGGNQETQYF. CDR3 bases: TGCAGTGCTAGAGATCTGGCGGGAGGGAACCAAGAGACCCAGTACTTC.

There are many counts of this clonotype. The CDR3 end shows no conserved phenylalanine or tryptophan, and so a read error is likely. The V gene is TRBV6-2 or TRBV6-3, the J gene TRBJ1-2; no definite D call. The V end was cut by 10 bases, the J end by 4 bases, with 16 bases between. CDR3 length: 13 residues. Germline CDR1 reads MNHEY; CDR2 reads SVGEGT. This CDR3 reads CATFEGGIYGYTL. The CDR3 coding sequence is TGTGCCACCTTTGAGGGAGGGATCTATGGCTACACCCTC.

This clonotype was seen repeatedly, ten times or more. The CDR3 sequence is CASRGVTGANVLTF. CDR3 nucleotides: TGTGCCAGCCGGGGGGTAACTGGGGCCAACGTCCTGACTTTC. The chain uses TRBV28 and TRBJ2-6, with 7 bases fitting TRBD2. V was clipped by 8 bases and J by 2 bases; unmatched bases: 3. CDR3 length: 14 amino acids. Germline CDR1 and CDR2: MDHEN and SYDVKM.

This clonotype has ten or more counts. This chain connects TRBV6-5 to TRBJ2-6; 7 bases agree with TRBD1. Unmatched junction bases numbered 4, after V lost 6 bases and J lost 2 bases. Looked up from germline, CDR1 is MNHEY and CDR2 is SVGAGI. The CDR3 has 15 amino acids. The CDR3 sequence is CASRNRGTGANVLTF. The CDR3 coding sequence is TGTGCCAGCAGAAACAGGGGAACTGGGGCCAACGTCCTGACTTTC.

This clonotype occurred a few times. The chain employs TRBV4-3 and TRBJ1-3; possibly TRBD1 for D (5 bases). The germline gives CDR1 LGHNA, CDR2 YSLEER. The CDR3 consists of 16 residues. The V and J ends lost 0 bases and 0 bases respectively, with 9 bases between them. CDR3 amino acids: CASSQDVGGSGNTIYF. DNA of the CDR3: TGCGCCAGCAGCCAAGATGTGGGGGGCTCTGGAAACACCATATATTTT.

This clonotype was observed at least ten times. In DNA form, the CDR3 reads TGTGCCAGCAGCACGGTAGGGGGGGACACTGAAGCTTTCTTT. Translation: CASSTVGGDTEAFF. The chain has TRBV6-1 and TRBJ1-1; maybe TRBD1 (6 bases). The V gene's germline CDR1 is MNHNS and CDR2 SASEGT. The V end was cut by 6 bases, the J end by 3 bases, with 14 bases between. The CDR3 runs 14 residues.

This clonotype was recorded many times. This sequence joins TRBV19 and TRBJ2-7; possibly TRBD2 for D (5 bases). Germline-derived CDR1 and CDR2 are LNHDA and SQIVND (reference sequence). V lost 8 bases, J lost 3 bases, and 11 bases lay in between. The CDR3 totals 12 residues. CDR3 DNA sequence: TGTGCCAGTGGGATAGGAGGCTACGAGCAGTACTTC. This gives the protein CASGIGGYEQYF.

The rearrangement links TRBV7-2 to TRBJ2-7, with D perhaps TRBD2 (5 bases). From germline, CDR1 is SGHTA and CDR2 FQGNSA. The CDR3 contains 13 residues. Trimming took off 1 base at V and 7 bases at J, with 11 bases between the two ends. CDR3 region: CASSLGGVVEQYF. In DNA, the CDR3 is TGTGCCAGCAGCTTAGGGGGAGTGGTAGAGCAGTACTTC.